These 10 T cell receptor beta chains were all obtained from the same sample, sequenced in a study of blood T cell repertoires in COVID-19 (dated by TCRdb to 2019 to 2021). Library preparation used the immunoSEQ multiplex PCR assay. In TCRdb, the immuneACCESS table is reduced to in-frame sequences with V and J assigned. These tables do not hold every clone; where another copy was compared, an unresolved V gene accounts for under half, and the others remain unexplained. The sample table contains about 120,000 clones; only one count was recorded for around four fifths of them. The ten largest clones capture 2% to 2.5% of the sample. Sequencing was carried out using peripheral blood. The receptors shown here come from a man aged 25-40 years with acute or convalescent COVID-19.

The chain carries TRBV13 and TRBJ1-2, with 9 bases aligning to TRBD1. The germline gives CDR1 PRHDT, CDR2 FYEKMQ (reference sequence). V dropped 6 bases and J dropped 4; count of bases not matched to a gene: 15. This CDR3 is 17 amino acids long. In DNA form, the CDR3 reads TGTGCCAGCAGATCTTGGGACAGGGATGTCGGAGGCTATGGCTACACCTTC. It is translated as CASRSWDRDVGGYGYTF.

This rearrangement joins TRBV25-1 to TRBJ1-1; 8 bases line up with TRBD1. Germline lookup yields CDR1 MGHDK and CDR2 SYGVNS. V was clipped by 1 base and J by 6 bases; unmatched bases: 10. The CDR3 contains 16 residues. The CDR3 loop reads CASSEWGGQGRAEAFF. The DNA for the CDR3 is TGTGCCAGCAGTGAATGGGGAGGACAGGGACGGGCTGAAGCTTTCTTT. The variable domain in full, completed from reference TRBV25-1 and TRBJ1-1, reads EADIYQTPRYLVIGTGKKITLECSQTMGHDKMYWYQQDPGMELHLIHYSYGVNSTEKGDLSSESTVSRIRTEHFPLTLESARPSHTSQYLCASSEWGGQGRAEAFFGQGTRLTVV.

This rearrangement joins TRBV11-2 to TRBJ2-1; 12 bases are shared with TRBD2. The germline CDR1 and CDR2 sequences are SGHAT and FQNNGV. V dropped 6 bases and J dropped 7; count of bases not matched to a gene: 7. This CDR3 contains 15 residues. The CDR3 reads CASRPSGRGWNEQFF. Here the CDR3 DNA reads TGTGCCAGCAGACCTAGCGGGAGGGGTTGGAATGAGCAGTTCTTC.

In this sample, this clone turned up a few times. This chain joins TRBV9 and TRBJ2-5; possible D gene TRBD2, 5 bases. Germline V lookup: CDR1 SGDLS, CDR2 YYNGEE. This CDR3 contains 13 residues. Deletions cut 0 bases from V and 7 bases from J, with 10 bases between. The CDR3 loop is CASSVGGFGTQYF. For the CDR3, the DNA is TGTGCCAGCAGCGTAGGAGGGTTTGGGACCCAGTACTTC.

J is TRBJ2-1 and V is TRBV7-3; 10 positions agree with TRBD1. The CDR3 covers 17 residues. Germline loops: CDR1 SGHTA, CDR2 FQGTGA. V lost 4 bases and J lost 2; bases outside the gene matches: 8. The CDR3 protein is CASSSSTGTGAYNEQFF. CDR3 coding DNA: TGTGCCAGCAGCTCCTCCACCGGGACAGGGGCCTACAATGAGCAGTTCTTC. Full variable domain (missing parts from reference TRBV7-3 and TRBJ2-1): GAGVSQTPSNKVTEKGKYVELRCDPISGHTALYWYRQSLGQGPEFLIYFQGTGAADDSGLPNDRFFAVRPEGSVSTLKIQRTERGDSAVYLCASSSSTGTGAYNEQFFGPGTRLTVL.

The V and J genes are TRBV24-1 and TRBJ1-1; possibly TRBD1 for D (6 bases). The CDR3 is 14 amino acids. The germline V and J ends were trimmed by 4 bases and 0 bases, with 8 bases remaining between them. Germline V gives CDR1 KGHDR, CDR2 SFDVKD. The CDR3, as DNA: TGTGCCACCAGTGACGACAGGTTGAACACTGAAGCTTTCTTT. This sequence encodes CATSDDRLNTEAFF.

The chain employs TRBV2 and TRBJ1-2; possible D gene TRBD1, 5 bases. V lost 1 base and J lost 6, with 9 bases in between. Germline V gene data show CDR1 as SNHLY and CDR2 as FYNNEI. The CDR3 consists of 13 residues. The DNA for the CDR3 is TGTGCCAGCAGTGAAGGGACATCTGATGGCTACACCTTC. It codes for CASSEGTSDGYTF.

The chain's CDR3 is CASSYKSSGANVLTF. In DNA form, the CDR3 reads TGTGCCAGCAGTTACAAGAGCTCTGGGGCCAACGTCCTGACTTTC. This chain uses TRBV6-5 with TRBJ2-6; D remains ambiguous. Trimming took 2 bases from V and 0 from J, leaving 5 bases between them. The CDR3 sequence is 15 residues long. CDR1 and CDR2 from the germline V gene are MNHEY and SVGAGI.

The chain couples TRBV2 to TRBJ2-3; 7 positions match TRBD2. Germline-derived CDR1 and CDR2 are SNHLY and FYNNEI. V dropped 3 bases and J dropped 6; count of bases not matched to a gene: 9. The CDR3 length is 15 residues. The CDR3 region has the DNA TGTGCCAGCAGTGACGTAGTTCGGGAGGCGGATACGCAGTATTTT. Translating it yields CASSDVVREADTQYF.

The chain combines TRBV30 with TRBJ2-7; perhaps TRBD2 as D (5 bases). Trimming pared 3 bases from V and 6 bases from J, leaving 18 bases between. Germline assignment: CDR1 GTSNPN and CDR2 SVGIG (reference sequence). The CDR3 totals 14 residues. CDR3 sequence: CAWSPDGLLREQYV. CDR3 in DNA: TGTGCCTGGAGCCCTGACGGACTGCTGCGCGAGCAGTACGTC.